These 17 T cell receptor beta chains were sequenced from one sample in a study of blood T cell repertoires in COVID-19. Using immunoSEQ multiplex PCR, the repertoire was profiled, and TCRdb retains in-frame clones only, with some absent. The table records about 45,000 clones, approximately 83% of them present only once. The specimen was peripheral blood. Receptors originate from a man older than 75 in a cohort sampled during active COVID-19.

The rearrangement uses TRBV28 and TRBJ2-7, with a possible D match to TRBD1 (5 bases). CDR3 length: 15 amino acids. CDR1 and CDR2 (germline): MDHEN, SYDVKM. V was pared by 6 bases and J by 0 bases, with 15 bases between. This CDR3 reads CASRSGRFGSYEQYF. The CDR3 DNA follows: TGTGCCAGCAGATCAGGGCGGTTCGGCTCCTACGAGCAGTACTTC.

This chain connects TRBV28 to TRBJ1-2, with a tentative D call TRBD1 (6 bases). The germline V gene has CDR1 MDHEN and CDR2 SYDVKM. The V and J ends lost 3 bases and 4 bases respectively, with 12 bases between them. The CDR3 spans 14 residues. CDR3 DNA sequence: TGTGCCAGCAGTTTGGGGGGGCACGGCTATGGCTACACCTTC. Residues: CASSLGGHGYGYTF.

The rearrangement uses TRBV7-2 and TRBJ2-3, with D maybe TRBD2 (5 bases). With 4 bases removed from V and 7 bases from J, the gap between germline ends came to 6 bases. Germline loops: CDR1 SGHTA, CDR2 FQGNSA. The CDR3 has 11 amino acids. Here the CDR3 DNA reads TGTGCCAGCAGCTCCGGGAATACGCAGTATTTT. Protein product: CASSSGNTQYF.

The chain links TRBV5-1 to TRBJ1-1; D is ambiguous. The length of the CDR3 is 13 residues. Trimming took 0 bases from V and 3 from J, leaving 6 bases between them. Germline V lookup: CDR1 SGHRS, CDR2 YFSETQ. This CDR3 reads CASSLDGDTEAFF. CDR3 DNA sequence: TGCGCCAGCAGCTTGGACGGGGACACTGAAGCTTTCTTT.

This chain links TRBV5-1 with TRBJ1-1, with D unresolved. Trimming shortened V by 4 bases and J by 1 base, and 11 bases separated the two germline ends. This CDR3 spans 14 amino acids. Germline V gene data show CDR1 as SGHRS and CDR2 as YFSETQ. CDR3 sequence (DNA): TGCGCCAGCAGCCACACAGAGAAGAACACTGAAGCTTTCTTT. Translating gives CASSHTEKNTEAFF.

The rearrangement joins TRBV28 to TRBJ1-5; D may be TRBD1 (5 bases). The CDR3 contains 17 residues. The germline CDR1 and CDR2 sequences are MDHEN and SYDVKM. V lost 6 bases and J 4 bases, leaving 22 bases between the germline ends. Here the CDR3 DNA reads TGTGCCAGCAGCCCGACCCGGGTAGGGGTCTCAAATCAGCCCCAGCATTTT. Translated: CASSPTRVGVSNQPQHF.

The gene calls are TRBV19 and TRBJ1-3, with unresolved D. The CDR3 contains 14 residues. Germline V gives CDR1 LNHDA, CDR2 SQIVND (reference sequence). The V end lost 5 bases, the J end lost 0 bases, and 8 bases lay between the germline ends. In nucleotides, the CDR3 is TGTGCCAGTAGTGTACAGATCTCTGGAAACACCATATATTTT. This codes for CASSVQISGNTIYF.

The V call is TRBV27, the J call TRBJ2-3, with D possibly TRBD2 on 5 matching bases. CDR3 length equals 14 residues. Deletions cut 3 bases from V and 2 bases from J, with 9 bases between. Germline CDR1 reads MNHEY; CDR2 reads SMNVEV (reference sequence). In DNA form, the CDR3 reads TGTGCCAGCAGTTTGGACTGGGCCACAGATACGCAGTATTTT. It yields the protein CASSLDWATDTQYF.

The gene calls are TRBV9 and TRBJ2-7; 11 bases map to TRBD2. With V trimmed by 3 bases and J by 0 bases, 8 bases remained unmatched. The germline gives CDR1 SGDLS, CDR2 YYNGEE. CDR3 size: 17 residues. CDR3 nucleotide sequence: TGTGCCAGCAGCGGGGGACTAGCGGACCCGTACTCCTACGAGCAGTACTTC. Its protein is CASSGGLADPYSYEQYF.

The chain employs TRBV2 and TRBJ2-1; maybe TRBD2 (6 bases). The V end was cut by 3 bases, the J end by 8 bases, with 14 bases between. The CDR3 covers 14 residues. Germline CDR1 is SNHLY and CDR2 is FYNNEI. CDR3 residues: CASSDPRGYHEQFF. In nucleotides, the CDR3 is TGTGCCAGCAGTGATCCCCGGGGGTACCATGAGCAGTTCTTC.

This clone appeared once. The rearrangement links TRBV6-5 to TRBJ1-6; 8 nucleotides line up with TRBD1. Germline V lookup: CDR1 MNHEY, CDR2 SVGAGI. The CDR3 consists of 15 residues. Trimming at V came to 5 bases and at J to 2 bases, leaving 2 bases not matched to a gene. The DNA for the CDR3 is TGTGCCAGCAGTACGACAGGGGCCTATAATTCACCCCTCCACTTT. Translating it yields CASSTTGAYNSPLHF.

The chain uses TRBV18 and TRBJ2-3; no clear D gene. V lost 3 bases and J 5 bases, leaving 15 bases between the germline ends. CDR1 is KGHSH and CDR2 is LQKENI in the germline V gene. The CDR3 runs to 15 residues. The CDR3 is CASSPTAIAGDTQYF. The CDR3 coding sequence is TGTGCCAGCTCACCGACCGCTATAGCCGGAGATACGCAGTATTTT.

The gene calls are TRBV5-1 and TRBJ2-3, with a possible D match to TRBD1 (5 bases). The V gene's germline CDR1 is SGHRS and CDR2 YFSETQ. V lost 0 bases and J lost 6, with 11 bases in between. This CDR3 is built from 14 residues. Here the CDR3 DNA reads TGCGCCAGCAGCTTGGGGCTGAAGGGGGATACGCAGTATTTT. Translating it yields CASSLGLKGDTQYF. The full variable domain, completed using reference TRBV5-1 and TRBJ2-3, is KAGVTQTPRYLIKTRGQQVTLSCSPISGHRSVSWYQQTPGQGLQFLFEYFSETQRNKGNFPGRFSGRQFSNSRSEMNVSTLELGDSALYLCASSLGLKGDTQYFGPGTRLTVL.

DNA of the CDR3: TGTGCCAGCCGGGACTGGCACACAGATACGCAGTATTTT. The encoded protein is CASRDWHTDTQYF. The rearrangement links TRBV6-5 to TRBJ2-3; D is perhaps TRBD2 (6 bases). V lost 8 bases to trimming and J lost 2 bases, with 11 bases between them. The CDR3 is 13 amino acids. Germline V gene data show CDR1 as MNHEY and CDR2 as SVGAGI.

V is TRBV9 and J is TRBJ2-5; the D is unclear. Germline V gives CDR1 SGDLS, CDR2 YYNGEE. Trimming removed 4 bases at V and 1 base at J, with 17 bases between. CDR3 length equals 16 residues. The CDR3 region is CASSPSPRVAQETQYF. CDR3 bases: TGTGCCAGCAGCCCATCCCCGAGAGTAGCCCAAGAGACCCAGTACTTC.

This clone has just one count. The J gene is TRBJ1-5, the V gene TRBV15; 9 bases line up with TRBD1. Trimming cost V 3 bases and J 3 bases; bases outside gene matches: 3. The CDR3 runs to 15 residues. Germline CDR1 LNHNV, CDR2 YYDKDF (reference sequence). CDR3 DNA: TGTGCCACCAGCAGCCGGGACAGGGACAATCAGCCCCAGCATTTT. Translating it yields CATSSRDRDNQPQHF.

This chain uses TRBV6-2 or TRBV6-3 with TRBJ2-1; D perhaps matches TRBD2 (5 bases). V gave up 4 bases and J gave up 5 bases, with 12 bases separating them. From germline, CDR1 is MNHEY and CDR2 SVGEGT. The CDR3 loop spans 14 amino acids. In DNA form, the CDR3 reads TGTGCCAGCAGTTTTCTCGGGGAGAACAATGAGCAGTTCTTC. The encoded protein is CASSFLGENNEQFF.